The 19 T cell receptor beta chains in this list originate from one sample, sequenced in a study of shared clonotypes between healthy human individuals (dated by TCRdb to the early 2020s). Libraries were built with the immunoSEQ multiplex PCR assay. The immuneACCESS repertoire file appears here via TCRdb, limited to in-frame rearrangements. These files lack a portion of the clones; in checked studies, under half of the deficit traces to unresolved V genes, and the cause of the others is not known. This sample has approximately 810,000 clones in its table, and around 92% of those were observed once. The ten largest clones represent 24% of the sample. CD8 naive samples consisted of CD45RO-negative cells that were positively selected for CCR7, yielding a CD45RA+CCR7+ population without TemRA cells. The sequenced sample was naive CD8+ T cells sorted from blood. What the cell subset or site label conveys for this sample: CD45RA+CCR7+. Every receptor here comes from a man aged 30 to 45 in good health.

This rearrangement joins TRBV7-3 to TRBJ2-3, with D possibly matching TRBD2 (6 bases). The CDR3 extends over 13 amino acids. Germline V gene lookup returns CDR1 SGHTA and CDR2 FQGTGA. The germline V and J ends were trimmed by 3 bases and 8 bases, with 12 bases remaining between them. CDR3 nucleotide sequence: TGTGCCAGCAGCTTGATGGGACTCTCTACGCAGTATTTT. This gives the protein CASSLMGLSTQYF. Based on the CDR3 plus reference TRBV7-3 and TRBJ2-3, the full variable domain is GAGVSQTPSNKVTEKGKYVELRCDPISGHTALYWYRQSLGQGPEFLIYFQGTGAADDSGLPNDRFFAVRPEGSVSTLKIQRTERGDSAVYLCASSLMGLSTQYFGPGTRLTVL.

The genes are TRBV15 and TRBJ2-1, with D uncertain. The CDR3 sequence is 13 residues long. Per germline, CDR1 LNHNV and CDR2 YYDKDF (reference sequence). Deletions cut 1 base from V and 7 bases from J, with 8 bases between. CDR3 sequence reads: CATSRVDRNEQFF. The CDR3 DNA sequence: TGTGCCACCAGCAGAGTCGATAGGAATGAGCAGTTCTTC.

V usage is TRBV6-1 and J usage is TRBJ2-7; TRBD2 agrees at 8 bases. This CDR3 region has 15 residues. The trim removed 1 base at V and 3 bases at J, leaving 5 bases unmatched. In germline, CDR1 is MNHNS, CDR2 SASEGT. CDR3 nucleotides: TGTGCCAGCAGTGAAGGGTCGGGAGGGCACTACGAGCAGTACTTC. Residues: CASSEGSGGHYEQYF.

The chain couples TRBV18 to TRBJ2-1; TRBD1 agrees at 9 bases. V lost 5 bases, J lost 6 bases, and 8 bases stayed unmatched. The CDR3 totals 15 residues. Germline CDR1 KGHSH, CDR2 LQKENI. DNA of the CDR3: TGTGCCAGCTCAGCTACAGGGGGCAATACCAATGAGCAGTTCTTC. It translates to CASSATGGNTNEQFF.

The genes are TRBV7-9 and TRBJ2-2; 9 nucleotides line up with TRBD1. The CDR3 extends over 15 amino acids. Trimming took 5 bases from V and 6 from J; bases not matched to a gene: 7. CDR1 and CDR2 (germline): SEHNR, FQNEAQ (reference sequence). The CDR3: CASSPGTGSAGELFF. Here the CDR3 DNA reads TGTGCCAGCAGCCCCGGGACAGGGAGTGCCGGGGAGCTGTTTTTT.

The chain employs TRBV14 and TRBJ2-7; 9 nucleotides line up with TRBD2. Germline V CDR1 and CDR2: SGHDN, FVKESK. The CDR3 consists of 15 residues. Germline trimming cut 1 base from V and 2 bases from J; bases unmatched to any gene: 3. CDR3 DNA: TGTGCCAGCAGCCAAGTTGCGGGAGGGCCCTACGAGCAGTACTTC. Its protein product is CASSQVAGGPYEQYF.

A word on this clone: Other DNA variants within this sample encode the same CDR3. The J gene is TRBJ2-7, the V gene TRBV29-1; TRBD2 matches 15 bases. From germline, CDR1 is SQVTM and CDR2 ANQGSEA. The CDR3 contains 15 residues. V shed 3 bases, J shed 2 bases, and the junction held 2 bases outside the gene matches. This CDR3 reads CSVDGLAGGTYEQYF. CDR3 DNA: TGCAGCGTTGACGGACTAGCGGGAGGGACCTACGAGCAGTACTTC.

The chain joins TRBV27 to TRBJ2-2; 10 bases fit TRBD2. The CDR3 extends over 18 amino acids. Germline V lookup: CDR1 MNHEY, CDR2 SMNVEV (reference sequence). The ends lost 6 bases at V and 2 bases at J; junction bases unmatched: 12. DNA of the CDR3: TGTGCCAGCAGCATACCGGGACTAGCGTCTCCAAACACCGGGGAGCTGTTTTTT. Its protein product is CASSIPGLASPNTGELFF.

The V gene is TRBV2, the J gene TRBJ2-1; a possible D gene is TRBD1 (5 bases). CDR3 length: 16 amino acids. The germline V gene encodes CDR1 SNHLY and CDR2 FYNNEI. Trimming removed 7 bases from V and 7 bases from J, with 23 bases in between. The CDR3 protein is CASTRVGAISRNEQFF. CDR3 sequence (DNA): TGTGCCAGCACCCGCGTAGGGGCAATTAGTCGTAATGAGCAGTTCTTC.

The CDR3, as DNA: TGTGCCAGCAGCTTAGCCTCGGGACCCTACAATGAGCAGTTCTTC. Translation: CASSLASGPYNEQFF. This chain joins TRBV7-8 and TRBJ2-1, with D perhaps matching TRBD1 or TRBD2 (5 bases each). The CDR3 runs 15 residues. Germline values: CDR1 SGHVS, CDR2 FQNEAQ. The ends were cut back, 0 bases at V and 2 bases at J, with 8 bases in the middle.

This chain links TRBV4-1 with TRBJ1-1, with D perhaps matching TRBD1 (5 bases). Germline V gives CDR1 MGHRA, CDR2 YSYEKL. V dropped 1 base and J dropped 5 bases, with 17 bases sitting between them. The CDR3 extends over 16 amino acids. The chain's CDR3 is CASSQGPGMVGTEAFF. CDR3 sequence (DNA): TGCGCCAGCAGCCAAGGCCCAGGGATGGTCGGGACTGAAGCTTTCTTT.

This chain links TRBV7-9 with TRBJ2-1; D remains unclear. Trimming pared 1 base from V and 12 bases from J, leaving 7 bases between. The CDR3 totals 11 residues. Germline assignment: CDR1 SEHNR and CDR2 FQNEAQ (reference sequence). CDR3 sequence (DNA): TGTGCCAGCAGCTTAGGGCCGGGGCAGTTCTTC. Translation: CASSLGPGQFF.

J is TRBJ1-1 and V is TRBV21-1. TRBV21-1 is a documented pseudogene. The length of the CDR3 is 16 residues. The DNA for the CDR3 is TGTGCCAGCAGCGCCTGTCAGCGGGGGATGAACACTGAAGCTTTCTTT. It yields the protein CASSACQRGMNTEAFF.

This rearrangement joins TRBV4-1 to TRBJ1-1, with D possibly being TRBD1 (5 bases). The CDR3 consists of 13 residues. Germline values: CDR1 MGHRA, CDR2 YSYEKL. The V end lost 8 bases, the J end lost 7 bases, and 17 bases lay between the germline ends. In DNA form, the CDR3 reads TGCGCCAGCGGATGGGGGGTGCTAGATGAAGCTTTCTTT. Translating it yields CASGWGVLDEAFF.

The CDR3, as DNA: TGTGCCAGCAGTTTCGGGCACGAGCAGTACTTC. Protein sequence: CASSFGHEQYF. The J gene is TRBJ2-7, the V gene TRBV27; D is ambiguous. Trimming removed 3 bases from V and 5 bases from J, with 5 bases in between. CDR3 length: 11 residues. Per germline, CDR1 MNHEY and CDR2 SMNVEV (reference sequence).

The genes are TRBV11-3 and TRBJ2-5; D call uncertain. This CDR3 has 13 amino acids. V was cut by 4 bases and J by 5 bases, with 11 bases left in between. From germline, CDR1 is SGHNT and CDR2 YENEEA. CDR3: CASSSPPSETQYF. The CDR3 DNA reads as TGTGCCAGCAGCTCCCCCCCCTCGGAGACCCAGTACTTC.

The J gene is TRBJ2-1, the V gene TRBV4-1, with a tentative D call TRBD1 (6 bases). This CDR3 comprises 13 residues. From germline, CDR1 is MGHRA and CDR2 YSYEKL. Trimming cost V 5 bases and J 6 bases, with 11 bases left between them. CDR3 in DNA: TGCGCCAGCAGCTACACAGGGTCCAATGAGCAGTTCTTC. Translating gives CASSYTGSNEQFF.

The rearrangement links TRBV7-8 to TRBJ2-7; D assignment may be TRBD1 or TRBD2 (6 bases each). Germline values: CDR1 SGHVS, CDR2 FQNEAQ. V lost 0 bases and J lost 5, with 8 bases in between. CDR3 size: 13 residues. CDR3 residues: CASSLAGGHEQYF. The CDR3 region has the DNA TGTGCCAGCAGCTTAGCCGGGGGCCACGAGCAGTACTTC. The whole variable domain, remainder taken from reference TRBV7-8 and TRBJ2-7, is GAGVSQSPRYKVAKRGQDVALRCDPISGHVSLFWYQQALGQGPEFLTYFQNEAQLDKSGLPSDRFFAERPEGSVSTLKIQRTQQEDSAVYLCASSLAGGHEQYFGPGTRLTVT.

CDR3 amino acids: CASSQEQGANEQFF. The CDR3 coding sequence is TGCGCCAGCAGCCAAGAACAGGGGGCAAACGAGCAGTTCTTC. This chain uses TRBV4-1 with TRBJ2-1, with 9 bases matching TRBD1. CDR3 length equals 14 residues. The junction had 4 bases not matched to a gene; V was cut back by 0 bases and J by 10 bases. Germline CDR1 reads MGHRA; CDR2 reads YSYEKL.